Listed below are T cell receptor beta chains from one sample, sequenced in a study of graft-versus-host responses after intestinal transplantation. The protocol was immunoSEQ multiplex PCR, while the TCRdb copy is restricted to in-frame clones and leaves out a portion. The data hold about 120,000 clones, with approximately 92% observed a single time. No antigens are known for them. The source was unstimulated CD4+ T cells sorted from spleen or lymph node cells, collected before intestinal transplant. The receptors derive from a human donor who received an intestinal transplant. The CDR3 runs from the conserved cysteine through the conserved F or W. The D gene is left open where the match is weak. Clone size is stated in some rows and not others, as once, few, many or a class when expanded.

clone_size: NA
v_call: TRBV6-5
d_call: TRBD1
j_call: TRBJ1-2
cdr3_aa: CASSTGTVNLGYTF
cdr3_nt: TGTGCCAGCAGCACCGGGACAGTGAACCTCGGCTACACCTTC

clone_size: NA
v_call: TRBV4-2
d_call: NA
j_call: TRBJ2-3
cdr3_aa: CASSQAPSGSSTDTQYF
cdr3_nt: TGTGCCAGCAGCCAAGCCCCGAGTGGAAGTAGCACAGATACGCAGTATTTT

clone_size: once
v_call: TRBV10-1
d_call: NA
j_call: TRBJ2-7
cdr3_aa: CASSETGKTTSEQYF
cdr3_nt: TGCGCCAGCAGTGAGACGGGGAAAACTACTAGCGAGCAGTACTTC

clone_size: NA
v_call: TRBV7-9
d_call: NA
j_call: TRBJ1-5
cdr3_aa: CASSSLGRGNQPQHF
cdr3_nt: TGTGCCAGCAGCTCCCTCGGGCGCGGCAATCAGCCCCAGCATTTT

clone_size: NA
v_call: TRBV5-1
d_call: TRBD2
j_call: TRBJ2-7
cdr3_aa: CASGGASGNEQYF
cdr3_nt: TGCGCCAGCGGCGGCGCTAGCGGGAACGAGCAGTACTTC

clone_size: NA
v_call: TRBV28
d_call: NA
j_call: TRBJ1-2
cdr3_aa: CASSLTRGGANYGYTF
cdr3_nt: TGTGCCAGCAGTTTGACCCGGGGGGGGGCTAACTATGGCTACACCTTC

clone_size: once
v_call: TRBV7-3
d_call: TRBD2
j_call: TRBJ2-1
cdr3_aa: CASSLETSGRVPRSYNEQFF
cdr3_nt: TGTGCCAGCAGCTTAGAGACTAGCGGGAGGGTCCCACGGTCCTACAATGAGCAGTTCTTC

clone_size: NA
v_call: TRBV5-6
d_call: NA
j_call: TRBJ1-2
cdr3_aa: CASSLPGKNNYGYTF
cdr3_nt: TGTGCCAGCAGCTTGCCGGGGAAGAACAACTATGGCTACACCTTC

clone_size: NA
v_call: TRBV2
d_call: TRBD1
j_call: TRBJ1-4
cdr3_aa: CASSPLTGINEKLFF
cdr3_nt: TGTGCCAGCAGTCCCCTGACAGGGATTAATGAAAAACTGTTTTTT

clone_size: NA
v_call: TRBV5-1
d_call: NA
j_call: TRBJ2-7
cdr3_aa: CASSLRGRAEQYF
cdr3_nt: TGCGCCAGCAGCCTCAGGGGAAGGGCCGAGCAGTACTTC

clone_size: NA
v_call: TRBV28
d_call: TRBD1
j_call: TRBJ1-1
cdr3_aa: CASSPQTGRNTEAFF
cdr3_nt: TGTGCCAGCAGTCCTCAGACAGGGAGGAACACTGAAGCTTTCTTT

clone_size: NA
v_call: TRBV30
d_call: NA
j_call: TRBJ1-4
cdr3_aa: CAWKRGDPISNEKLFF
cdr3_nt: TGTGCCTGGAAACGGGGGGACCCCATTTCTAATGAAAAACTGTTTTTT

clone_size: NA
v_call: TRBV19
d_call: NA
j_call: TRBJ2-7
cdr3_aa: CASSLDAGGPTYEQYF
cdr3_nt: TGTGCCAGTAGTCTAGACGCCGGGGGACCGACCTACGAGCAGTACTTC

clone_size: NA
v_call: TRBV9
d_call: NA
j_call: TRBJ1-1
cdr3_aa: CASSPQGTANTEAFF
cdr3_nt: TGTGCCAGCAGCCCGCAGGGGACCGCCAACACTGAAGCTTTCTTT

clone_size: NA
v_call: TRBV2
d_call: NA
j_call: TRBJ2-1
cdr3_aa: CATGTGYSYNEQFF
cdr3_nt: TGTGCCACCGGGACGGGGTACTCCTACAATGAGCAGTTCTTC

clone_size: NA
v_call: TRBV2
d_call: NA
j_call: TRBJ1-1
cdr3_aa: CASRTGQNTEAFF
cdr3_nt: TGTGCCAGCAGGACGGGACAGAACACTGAAGCTTTCTTT